Each of the 8 T cell receptor beta chains below was sequenced from the same sample in a study of OX40 agonist ivuxolimab in advanced cancers. Data came from immunoSEQ multiplex PCR; TCRdb stores just in-frame clones and leaves some out. The profile shows roughly 76,000 clones, approximately 86% of them singletons. Sequenced material: CD4+ or CD8+ T cells sorted from blood, taken in a trial of the OX40 agonist ivuxolimab. Receptors originate from an adult with an advanced solid tumor such as melanoma, head and neck, liver or kidney cancer.

V and J are TRBV5-1 and TRBJ2-1, with D perhaps TRBD1 or TRBD2 (5 bases each). V shed 2 bases and J shed 7 bases, with 13 bases lying between them. This CDR3 is built from 14 residues. Germline V gives CDR1 SGHRS, CDR2 YFSETQ. DNA for the CDR3: TGCGCCAGCAGCTTCCGGGACCCAACTAATGAGCAGTTCTTC. Its protein is CASSFRDPTNEQFF. The entire variable domain, with the rest obtained from reference TRBV5-1 and TRBJ2-1, is as follows: KAGVTQTPRYLIKTRGQQVTLSCSPISGHRSVSWYQQTPGQGLQFLFEYFSETQRNKGNFPGRFSGRQFSNSRSEMNVSTLELGDSALYLCASSFRDPTNEQFFGPGTRLTVL.

The chain joins TRBV5-1 to TRBJ1-2; TRBD1 is a possible D gene (5 bases). The CDR3 has 14 residues. Trimming removed 4 bases at V and 8 bases at J, with 18 bases between. Germline CDR1 and CDR2: SGHRS and YFSETQ. CDR3: CASSLSTGSEGYTF. CDR3 DNA: TGCGCCAGCAGCCTGTCCACAGGAAGTGAGGGCTACACCTTC.

V is TRBV10-2 and J is TRBJ2-3; no reliable D call. The CDR3 loop spans 14 amino acids. Trimming shortened V by 8 bases and J by 1 base, and 13 bases separated the two germline ends. Germline CDR1 WSHSY, CDR2 SAAADI. CDR3 region: CASLSSEGTDTQYF. CDR3 sequence (DNA): TGCGCCAGCTTATCTAGTGAGGGCACAGATACGCAGTATTTT.

The rearrangement joins TRBV27 to TRBJ2-7; D possibly corresponds to TRBD2 (6 bases). There are 15 residues in the CDR3. Germline V CDR1 and CDR2: MNHEY, SMNVEV (reference sequence). Trimming left V 6 bases short and J 0 bases short, with 15 bases between. This chain's CDR3 is CASSPRWGGSYEQYF. The CDR3 DNA is TGTGCCAGCAGCCCACGCTGGGGAGGCTCCTACGAGCAGTACTTC.

The chain uses TRBV15 and TRBJ2-5, with 9 nucleotides matching TRBD2. Unmatched junction bases numbered 10, after V lost 3 bases and J lost 2 bases. CDR1 is LNHNV and CDR2 is YYDKDF in the germline V gene (reference sequence). The CDR3 spans 17 residues. CDR3 residues: CATSRGLAGFAQETQYF. In DNA, the CDR3 is TGTGCCACCAGCAGGGGACTAGCCGGGTTCGCTCAAGAGACCCAGTACTTC.

This clone was counted a single time. This rearrangement joins TRBV28 to TRBJ2-7; 13 positions match TRBD2. This CDR3 is 16 amino acids long. With V trimmed by 4 bases and J by 6 bases, 9 bases remained unmatched. CDR1 is MDHEN and CDR2 is SYDVKM in the germline V gene. The CDR3, as DNA: TGTGCCAGCAGTTCCACCGGACTAGCGGGAGTTGGCGAGCAGTACTTC. Translation gives CASSSTGLAGVGEQYF.

The chain links TRBV4-3 to TRBJ2-7, with 8 bases matching TRBD2. The CDR3 is 15 amino acids. The V segment lost 2 bases and the J segment 4 bases; nucleotides outside the gene matches: 7. Germline-derived CDR1 and CDR2 are LGHNA and YSLEER. CDR3 region: CASSQYGTRAYEQYF. CDR3 nucleotides: TGCGCCAGCAGCCAATACGGGACTAGGGCGTACGAGCAGTACTTC.

The chain links TRBV5-4 to TRBJ2-5, with TRBD2 as a possible D gene (5 bases). With the DNA end fitting TRBJ2-7 better, the J assignment may be wrong. Germline CDR1 and CDR2: SGHNT and YYREEE (reference sequence). The CDR3 sequence is 15 residues long. CDR3 nucleotide sequence: TGTGCCAGCAGCTCCGCCGGGGAGCGGACCTACGAGCAGTACTTC. It encodes CASSSAGERTYEQYF.